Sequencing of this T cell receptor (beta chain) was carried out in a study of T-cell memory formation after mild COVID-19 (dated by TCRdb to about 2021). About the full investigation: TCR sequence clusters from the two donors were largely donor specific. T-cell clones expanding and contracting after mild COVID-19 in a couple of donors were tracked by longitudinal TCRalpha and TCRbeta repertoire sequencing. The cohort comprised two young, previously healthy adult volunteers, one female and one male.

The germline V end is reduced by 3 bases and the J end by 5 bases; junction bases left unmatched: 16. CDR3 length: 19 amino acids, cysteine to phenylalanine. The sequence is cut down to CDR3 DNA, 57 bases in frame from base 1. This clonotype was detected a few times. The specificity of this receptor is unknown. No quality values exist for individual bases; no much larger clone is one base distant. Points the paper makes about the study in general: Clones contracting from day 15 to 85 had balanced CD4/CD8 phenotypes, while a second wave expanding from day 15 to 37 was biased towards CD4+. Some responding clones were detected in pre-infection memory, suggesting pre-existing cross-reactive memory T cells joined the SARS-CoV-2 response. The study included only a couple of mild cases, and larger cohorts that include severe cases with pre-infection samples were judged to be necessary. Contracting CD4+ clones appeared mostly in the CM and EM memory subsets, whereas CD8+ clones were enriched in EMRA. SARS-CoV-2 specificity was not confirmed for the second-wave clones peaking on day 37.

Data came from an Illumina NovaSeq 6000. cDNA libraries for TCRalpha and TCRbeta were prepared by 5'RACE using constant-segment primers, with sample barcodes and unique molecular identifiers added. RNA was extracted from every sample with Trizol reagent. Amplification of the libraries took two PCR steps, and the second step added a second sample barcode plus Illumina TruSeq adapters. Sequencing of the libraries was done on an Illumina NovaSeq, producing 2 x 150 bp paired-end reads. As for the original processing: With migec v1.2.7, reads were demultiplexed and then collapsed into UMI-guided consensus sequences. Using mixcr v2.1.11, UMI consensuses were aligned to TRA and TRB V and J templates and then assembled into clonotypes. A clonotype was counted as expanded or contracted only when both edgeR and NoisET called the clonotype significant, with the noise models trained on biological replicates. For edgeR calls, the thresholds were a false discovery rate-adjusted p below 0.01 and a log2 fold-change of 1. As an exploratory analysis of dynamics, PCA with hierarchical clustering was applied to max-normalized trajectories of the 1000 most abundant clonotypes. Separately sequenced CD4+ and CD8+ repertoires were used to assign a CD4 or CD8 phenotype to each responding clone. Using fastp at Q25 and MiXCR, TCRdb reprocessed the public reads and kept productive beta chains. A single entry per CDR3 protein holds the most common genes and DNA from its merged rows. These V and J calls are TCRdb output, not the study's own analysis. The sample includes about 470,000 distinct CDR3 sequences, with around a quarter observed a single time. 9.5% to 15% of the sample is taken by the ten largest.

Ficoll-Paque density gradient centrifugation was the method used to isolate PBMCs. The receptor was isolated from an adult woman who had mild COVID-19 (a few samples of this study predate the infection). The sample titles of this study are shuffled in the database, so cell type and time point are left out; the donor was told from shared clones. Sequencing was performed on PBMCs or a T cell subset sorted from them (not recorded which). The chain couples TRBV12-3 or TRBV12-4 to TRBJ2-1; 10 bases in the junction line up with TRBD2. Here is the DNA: TGTGCCAGCAGTTTCTGGTTCTTTGAAGCGGGGGGGGTAAACAATGAGCAGTTCTTC. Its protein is CASSFWFFEAGGVNNEQFF.